This T cell receptor (beta chain) emerged from a study of CD8 T cells in Susac syndrome. Study-wide background: The Susac syndrome patients were therapy-naive, on corticosteroids, or on intravenous immunoglobulin alone at blood draw.

RNA amounts of roughly 0.5 to 1 ug underwent reverse transcription with random hexamers. Multiplex PCR with immunoSEQ amplified the TCR beta CDR3 across 54 Vbeta and 13 Jbeta. TCRdb fed the immunoSEQ multiplex PCR reads into MiXCR, producing one record per CDR3 protein. The sample shows approximately 87,000 distinct CDR3 sequences, roughly 95% of them seen only once. Germline CDR1 SGHNT, CDR2 YYREEE (reference sequence). The V segment lost 4 bases and the J segment 5 bases; nucleotides outside the gene matches: 4. This CDR3 has 13 amino acids. CD8+ and CD4+ blood T cells underwent TCR beta sequencing. TEMRA cells were FACS-enriched, unlike CD8+ and CD4+ T cells, which were negatively isolated.

This TCR came from a human donor with Susac syndrome. The sequencing input was CD8+ T cells from PBMCs. V is TRBV5-4 and J is TRBJ2-5, with TRBD2 matching over 8 bases. The CDR3 DNA reads as TGTGCCAGCAGCCAAAGCGGGAGTGAGACCCAGTACTTC. Protein product: CASSQSGSETQYF.